This TCR beta chain comes out of a study of T cells after yellow fever vaccination. This clonotype was observed a few times. From the 5' RACE reads, TCRdb called clonotypes with MiXCR, one entry per CDR3 protein. Of approximately 250,000 distinct CDR3 sequences in the sample, about 5.2% were seen once. CDR1 is SGHAT, CDR2 FQNNGV, per germline. The CDR3 length is 16 residues. V lost 7 bases and J 5 bases, leaving 21 bases between the germline ends. The clonotype comes from a man between 18 and 35 years old who received the YFV17D yellow fever vaccine. The chain is built from TRBV11-2 and TRBJ2-4; weak D call: TRBD1 (5 bases). Specimen: CD4+ T cells sorted from PBMCs, collected on the day of the yellow fever booster vaccination. Here the CDR3 reads CASMLNPPGMENIQYF. In DNA form, the CDR3 reads TGTGCCAGCATGCTTAATCCCCCAGGGATGGAAAACATTCAGTACTTC. The full variable domain, completed using reference TRBV11-2 and TRBJ2-4, is EAGVAQSPRYKIIEKRQSVAFWCNPISGHATLYWYQQILGQGPKLLIQFQNNGVVDDSQLPKDRFSAERLKGVDSTLKIQPAKLEDSAVYLCASMLNPPGMENIQYFGAGTRLSVL.